This TCR beta chain was recorded in a study of blood T cell repertoires in COVID-19. Overall study: The United States, Italy and Spain supplied acute and convalescent COVID-19 samples. Sample material is recorded as cDNA or gDNA derived from T cells, B-cell-depleted T cells, or PBMCs.

The CDR3 consists of 14 residues. V dropped 3 bases and J dropped 1 base, with 7 bases sitting between them. Germline-derived CDR1 and CDR2 are SNHLY and FYNNEI. Under the authors' procedure: Reference gene primer amplification yielded estimated nucleated cell counts. The protocol was immunoSEQ multiplex PCR, while the TCRdb copy is restricted to in-frame clones and leaves out a portion. V, J and clone size are taken as reported in that table, and D and trimming were inferred from the DNA itself. Of over 150,000 clones listed, roughly four fifths are singletons. A few counts support this clone. The chain employs TRBV2 and TRBJ1-3; D may be TRBD1 (5 bases). The specimen sequenced was peripheral blood. The source of this sequence is a woman at least 80 years old with acute or convalescent COVID-19. The CDR3 loop reads CASSDPGSGNTIYF. For the CDR3, the DNA is TGTGCCAGCAGTGACCCAGGGTCTGGAAACACCATATATTTT. Full variable domain (outside the CDR3, taken from reference TRBV2 and TRBJ1-3): EPEVTQTPSHQVTQMGQEVILRCVPISNHLYFYWYRQILGQKVEFLVSFYNNEISEKSEIFDDQFSVERPDGSNFTLKIRSTKLEDSAMYFCASSDPGSGNTIYFGEGSWLTVV.